The clone carrying this TCR beta chain was found once. The entry originates in a study of blood T cell repertoires in COVID-19. About the study: Sites in the United States, Italy and Spain provided acute and convalescent COVID-19 samples. Sources were T cells, B-cell-depleted T cells, or PBMCs; the material itself was cDNA or gDNA.

Original processing notes: Amplification of reference gene primers provided the estimated nucleated cell counts. Sequencing was performed with immunoSEQ multiplex PCR; in TCRdb, only in-frame clones are kept and a portion is missing. That table gives V, J and clone size, and the DNA gave D and trimming. The sample has 80,000 to 100,000 clones, 82% seen once; the top ten hold approximately 10%. Material for sequencing was peripheral blood. The source is a man aged 65 to 85 with active or convalescent COVID-19.

The chain's CDR3 is CASSWAGSTNEKLFF. As DNA, the CDR3 is TGTGCCAGCAGTTGGGCCGGATCAACTAATGAAAAACTGTTTTTT. The chain has TRBV27 and TRBJ1-4, with no clear D. Trimming took 4 bases from V and 0 from J, leaving 9 bases between them. Germline CDR1 MNHEY, CDR2 SMNVEV (reference sequence). The CDR3 totals 15 residues.